A selection of T cell receptor beta chains follows, all from one sample in a study of memory CD4+ T cells and cytomegalovirus serostatus. Clones were read by immunoSEQ multiplex PCR, and TCRdb kept only the in-frame ones, dropping some. This table has about 44,000 clones, just over 75% appearing once. The sample was memory CD4+ T cells from blood. The receptors here all came from an adult in good health and CMV-seronegative. CDR3s include the opening cysteine and the closing phenylalanine or tryptophan. Each record gives: J gene, V gene, clone size, CDR3 length, D gene, CDR3 DNA, CDR3 protein. The D gene is left open where the match is weak. The size of a clone is reported for some rows only, either as once, few or many, or as a class for expanded clones.

J gene: TRBJ2-7
V gene: TRBV2
clone size: .
CDR3 length: 14
D gene: .
CDR3 DNA: TGTGCCACCCATGACGCAGGGAAGGCCTACGAGCAGTACTTC
CDR3 protein: CATHDAGKAYEQYF

J gene: TRBJ2-1
V gene: TRBV7-8
clone size: .
CDR3 length: 16
D gene: .
CDR3 DNA: TGTGCCAGCAGTTCACAGGGGGTAGGACTAGAGTATGAGCAGTTCTTC
CDR3 protein: CASSSQGVGLEYEQFF

J gene: TRBJ2-3
V gene: TRBV5-4
clone size: .
CDR3 length: 16
D gene: TRBD2
CDR3 DNA: TGTGCCAGCAGCTTGGCGCTAGCGGGGGGCACAGATACGCAGTATTTT
CDR3 protein: CASSLALAGGTDTQYF

J gene: TRBJ2-5
V gene: TRBV5-1
clone size: .
CDR3 length: 16
D gene: TRBD1
CDR3 DNA: TGCGCCAGCAGCGCGGAGCTACAGGGGGCTGCGGAGACCCAGTACTTC
CDR3 protein: CASSAELQGAAETQYF

J gene: TRBJ1-2
V gene: TRBV30
clone size: .
CDR3 length: 12
D gene: .
CDR3 DNA: TGTGCCTCAGCGCAGGGCAACTATGGCTACACCTTC
CDR3 protein: CASAQGNYGYTF

J gene: TRBJ1-3
V gene: TRBV29-1
clone size: medium-sized
CDR3 length: 13
D gene: .
CDR3 DNA: TGCAGCGCCCGGAGGGGCGCGGGAAACACCATATATTTT
CDR3 protein: CSARRGAGNTIYF

J gene: TRBJ2-6
V gene: TRBV5-4
clone size: .
CDR3 length: 17
D gene: .
CDR3 DNA: TGTGCCAGCAGCTTGGTAAGGAGCAACTCTGGGGCCAACGTCCTGACTTTC
CDR3 protein: CASSLVRSNSGANVLTF

J gene: TRBJ2-2
V gene: TRBV30
clone size: .
CDR3 length: 12
D gene: .
CDR3 DNA: TGTGCCTGGAGTCTAGGTCCCTGGGAGCTGTTTTTT
CDR3 protein: CAWSLGPWELFF

J gene: TRBJ2-1
V gene: TRBV10-2
clone size: .
CDR3 length: 15
D gene: TRBD2
CDR3 DNA: TGCGCCAGCAAAAAGAGTCGGACTAGCGGTATTGAGCAGTTCTTC
CDR3 protein: CASKKSRTSGIEQFF

J gene: TRBJ2-2
V gene: TRBV7-8
clone size: .
CDR3 length: 16
D gene: .
CDR3 DNA: TGTGCCAACTCGAATCGGGTTCCCTCGAACACCGGGGAGCTGTTTTTT
CDR3 protein: CANSNRVPSNTGELFF

J gene: TRBJ2-2
V gene: TRBV11-3
clone size: .
CDR3 length: 11
D gene: .
CDR3 DNA: TGTGCCAGCAGCTTAGCCGGGGAGCTGTTTTTT
CDR3 protein: CASSLAGELFF

J gene: TRBJ2-7
V gene: TRBV29-1
clone size: .
CDR3 length: 12
D gene: TRBD2
CDR3 DNA: TGCAGCGTTGGGGGGGGAACCTACGAGCAGTACTTC
CDR3 protein: CSVGGGTYEQYF

J gene: TRBJ1-5
V gene: TRBV2
clone size: .
CDR3 length: 14
D gene: .
CDR3 DNA: TGTGCCAGCAGCATGGGACACATTAATCAGCCCCAGCATTTT
CDR3 protein: CASSMGHINQPQHF

J gene: TRBJ1-2
V gene: TRBV19
clone size: .
CDR3 length: 15
D gene: .
CDR3 DNA: TGTGCCAGTAGTATAGATCATAGGACCAACGGCGGCTACACCTTC
CDR3 protein: CASSIDHRTNGGYTF

J gene: TRBJ1-4
V gene: TRBV5-1
clone size: .
CDR3 length: 15
D gene: .
CDR3 DNA: TGCGCCAGCAGCCGGCACAGTGCAACTAATGAAAAACTGTTTTTT
CDR3 protein: CASSRHSATNEKLFF

J gene: TRBJ1-2
V gene: TRBV6-6
clone size: .
CDR3 length: 13
D gene: TRBD1
CDR3 DNA: TGTGCCAGCACCACGGACAGGGGAACTGGCTACACCTTC
CDR3 protein: CASTTDRGTGYTF

J gene: TRBJ1-6
V gene: TRBV11-2
clone size: .
CDR3 length: 16
D gene: .
CDR3 DNA: TGTGCCAGCAGCTACGATCCGGCAGGAGATAATTCACCCCTCCACTTT
CDR3 protein: CASSYDPAGDNSPLHF

J gene: TRBJ1-3
V gene: TRBV7-9
clone size: .
CDR3 length: 13
D gene: .
CDR3 DNA: TGTGCCAGCAGCACACGTAACGGAAACACCATATATTTT
CDR3 protein: CASSTRNGNTIYF

J gene: TRBJ2-3
V gene: TRBV7-6
clone size: .
CDR3 length: 13
D gene: .
CDR3 DNA: TGTGCCAGCAGCTCCGCCCCGGGGAATACGCAGTATTTT
CDR3 protein: CASSSAPGNTQYF

J gene: TRBJ1-1
V gene: TRBV28
clone size: .
CDR3 length: 13
D gene: .
CDR3 DNA: TGTGCCAGCAGCAATACAGCAAACACTGAAGCTTTCTTT
CDR3 protein: CASSNTANTEAFF

J gene: TRBJ1-5
V gene: TRBV4-2
clone size: .
CDR3 length: 15
D gene: .
CDR3 DNA: TGTGCCAGCAGCCCGACTGAGGGGGGGCATCAGCCCCAGCATTTT
CDR3 protein: CASSPTEGGHQPQHF

J gene: TRBJ2-7
V gene: TRBV11-3
clone size: few
CDR3 length: 15
D gene: .
CDR3 DNA: TGTGCCAGCAGCTTAGTAGCAGCCCGATCCTACGAGCAGTACTTC
CDR3 protein: CASSLVAARSYEQYF

J gene: TRBJ2-3
V gene: TRBV7-8
clone size: .
CDR3 length: 12
D gene: .
CDR3 DNA: TGTGCCAGCAGCTTACACACAGATACGCAGTATTTT
CDR3 protein: CASSLHTDTQYF

J gene: TRBJ2-7
V gene: TRBV5-8
clone size: few
CDR3 length: 10
D gene: .
CDR3 DNA: TGTGCCAGCAGCTCCGGTGAGCAGTACTTC
CDR3 protein: CASSSGEQYF

J gene: TRBJ2-1
V gene: TRBV7-3
clone size: .
CDR3 length: 14
D gene: .
CDR3 DNA: TGTGCCAGCAGCTTGATGGCAACCTACAATGAGCAGTTCTTC
CDR3 protein: CASSLMATYNEQFF

J gene: TRBJ2-1
V gene: TRBV7-9
clone size: .
CDR3 length: 13
D gene: .
CDR3 DNA: TGTGCCAGCAGCTTAGTGGGTGGTGCGGAGCAGTTCTTC
CDR3 protein: CASSLVGGAEQFF

J gene: TRBJ1-4
V gene: TRBV18
clone size: .
CDR3 length: 14
D gene: .
CDR3 DNA: TGTGCCAGCTCACCACCGATCACTAATGAAAAACTGTTTTTT
CDR3 protein: CASSPPITNEKLFF

J gene: TRBJ1-6
V gene: TRBV2
clone size: .
CDR3 length: 17
D gene: .
CDR3 DNA: TGTGCCAGCAGTGTCTCGGGTAGGAGCTCCTATAATTCACCCCTCCACTTT
CDR3 protein: CASSVSGRSSYNSPLHF

J gene: TRBJ1-5
V gene: TRBV18
clone size: few
CDR3 length: 15
D gene: .
CDR3 DNA: TGTGCCAGCTCTAAAGGAGGACAAGGGAATCAGCCCCAGCATTTT
CDR3 protein: CASSKGGQGNQPQHF

J gene: TRBJ2-2
V gene: TRBV6-5
clone size: .
CDR3 length: 13
D gene: .
CDR3 DNA: TGTGCCAGCAGTCCCGGCGGGGCCGGGGAGCTGTTTTTT
CDR3 protein: CASSPGGAGELFF

J gene: TRBJ2-5
V gene: TRBV15
clone size: .
CDR3 length: 13
D gene: .
CDR3 DNA: TGTGCCACCAGCAGGCGACAGGAGGGGACCCAGTACTTC
CDR3 protein: CATSRRQEGTQYF

J gene: TRBJ2-1
V gene: TRBV5-5
clone size: .
CDR3 length: 15
D gene: .
CDR3 DNA: TGTGCCAGCAGCTTGACGGCGGGGTTCGGCAATGAGCAGTTCTTC
CDR3 protein: CASSLTAGFGNEQFF

J gene: TRBJ1-4
V gene: TRBV7-9
clone size: .
CDR3 length: 17
D gene: TRBD1
CDR3 DNA: TGTGCCAGCAGCTTAGTCGGATCGACAGGGCCAAATGAAAAACTGTTTTTT
CDR3 protein: CASSLVGSTGPNEKLFF

J gene: TRBJ2-1
V gene: TRBV29-1
clone size: once
CDR3 length: 13
D gene: .
CDR3 DNA: TGCAGCGTTGGCGGGACAGATTACAATGAGCAGTTCTTC
CDR3 protein: CSVGGTDYNEQFF

J gene: TRBJ2-5
V gene: TRBV5-1
clone size: .
CDR3 length: 15
D gene: TRBD1
CDR3 DNA: TGCGCCAGCAGCTCCGGGACAGGGGGAAAAGAGACCCAGTACTTC
CDR3 protein: CASSSGTGGKETQYF

J gene: TRBJ2-7
V gene: TRBV5-1
clone size: .
CDR3 length: 15
D gene: .
CDR3 DNA: TGCGCCAGCAGCCCACGAGGAGGCGTCTCCTACGAGCAGTACTTC
CDR3 protein: CASSPRGGVSYEQYF

J gene: TRBJ1-4
V gene: TRBV5-8
clone size: .
CDR3 length: 14
D gene: .
CDR3 DNA: TGTGCCAGCAGCTTCGCGGGGGGGAATGAAAAACTGTTTTTT
CDR3 protein: CASSFAGGNEKLFF

J gene: TRBJ2-1
V gene: TRBV6-1
clone size: .
CDR3 length: 15
D gene: .
CDR3 DNA: TGTGCCAGCAGTGAAGCGCCGGGCCTTTACAATGAGCAGTTCTTC
CDR3 protein: CASSEAPGLYNEQFF

J gene: TRBJ2-3
V gene: TRBV29-1
clone size: once
CDR3 length: 13
D gene: .
CDR3 DNA: TGCAGCGTCCAACAGGGGGGGACAGATACGCAGTATTTT
CDR3 protein: CSVQQGGTDTQYF

J gene: TRBJ2-3
V gene: TRBV19
clone size: .
CDR3 length: 14
D gene: .
CDR3 DNA: TGTGCCAGTAGCGTCCGGGACCCCGGAGATACGCAGTATTTT
CDR3 protein: CASSVRDPGDTQYF

J gene: TRBJ2-5
V gene: TRBV12-5
clone size: once
CDR3 length: 13
D gene: .
CDR3 DNA: TGTGCTAGTGCCAGGGACACCCAAGAGACCCAGTACTTC
CDR3 protein: CASARDTQETQYF

J gene: TRBJ1-1
V gene: TRBV19
clone size: many
CDR3 length: 11
D gene: .
CDR3 DNA: TGTGCCACGAGGAGGGGCACTGAAGCTTTCTTT
CDR3 protein: CATRRGTEAFF

J gene: TRBJ2-1
V gene: TRBV2
clone size: .
CDR3 length: 12
D gene: .
CDR3 DNA: TGTGCCAGGGGACAAGAATACAATGAGCAGTTCTTC
CDR3 protein: CARGQEYNEQFF

J gene: TRBJ2-1
V gene: TRBV4-2
clone size: .
CDR3 length: 14
D gene: .
CDR3 DNA: TGTGCCAGCAGCCAAGATAGGTCAGCGAATGAGCAGTTCTTC
CDR3 protein: CASSQDRSANEQFF

J gene: TRBJ2-2
V gene: TRBV5-1
clone size: .
CDR3 length: 15
D gene: TRBD2
CDR3 DNA: TGCGCCAGCAGCTTTGGTCTAGCGGGAACCGGGGAGCTGTTTTTT
CDR3 protein: CASSFGLAGTGELFF

J gene: TRBJ1-2
V gene: TRBV6-5
clone size: .
CDR3 length: 13
D gene: .
CDR3 DNA: TGTGCCAGCAGTTACAGGGCGATCTATGGCTACACCTTC
CDR3 protein: CASSYRAIYGYTF

J gene: TRBJ2-1
V gene: TRBV6-5
clone size: few
CDR3 length: 14
D gene: .
CDR3 DNA: TGTGCCAGCAGTTCCTTAACAGCGAACAATGAGCAGTTCTTC
CDR3 protein: CASSSLTANNEQFF

J gene: TRBJ2-1
V gene: TRBV6-1
clone size: .
CDR3 length: 13
D gene: .
CDR3 DNA: TGTGCCAGCTACAGCCCTAGTAGAAATGAGCAGTTCTTC
CDR3 protein: CASYSPSRNEQFF

J gene: TRBJ2-5
V gene: TRBV9
clone size: .
CDR3 length: 14
D gene: .
CDR3 DNA: TGTGCCAGCAGCAGGGCCGCGGTACAAGAGACCCAGTACTTC
CDR3 protein: CASSRAAVQETQYF

J gene: TRBJ2-7
V gene: TRBV4-1
clone size: .
CDR3 length: 15
D gene: TRBD1
CDR3 DNA: TGCGCCAGCAGCCAAGTCGGTTCAGGGGGCGGCGAGCAGTACTTC
CDR3 protein: CASSQVGSGGGEQYF

J gene: TRBJ2-5
V gene: TRBV7-2
clone size: .
CDR3 length: 13
D gene: .
CDR3 DNA: TGTGCCAGCAGCTCATATAACCAAGAGACCCAGTACTTC
CDR3 protein: CASSSYNQETQYF

J gene: TRBJ2-3
V gene: TRBV15
clone size: .
CDR3 length: 16
D gene: TRBD1
CDR3 DNA: TGTGCCACCAGCACCCGGACAGGGGGACTCACAGATACGCAGTATTTT
CDR3 protein: CATSTRTGGLTDTQYF

J gene: TRBJ1-1
V gene: TRBV5-4
clone size: .
CDR3 length: 14
D gene: .
CDR3 DNA: TGTGCCAGCAGCTTGGTGGACAGGAACACTGAAGCTTTCTTT
CDR3 protein: CASSLVDRNTEAFF

J gene: TRBJ1-3
V gene: TRBV10-3
clone size: .
CDR3 length: 17
D gene: .
CDR3 DNA: TGTGCCATCAGTGGGGACTACGGGAACCCATCTGGAAACACCATATATTTT
CDR3 protein: CAISGDYGNPSGNTIYF

J gene: TRBJ2-5
V gene: TRBV27
clone size: .
CDR3 length: 14
D gene: TRBD2
CDR3 DNA: TGTGCCAGCAGTCCTAGGACTAGCGTAGAGACCCAGTACTTC
CDR3 protein: CASSPRTSVETQYF

J gene: TRBJ1-3
V gene: TRBV6-1
clone size: .
CDR3 length: 18
D gene: .
CDR3 DNA: TGTGCCAGCAGTGTGTCTGGCAGGGGACCTACCCTTGGAAACACCATATATTTT
CDR3 protein: CASSVSGRGPTLGNTIYF

J gene: TRBJ1-4
V gene: TRBV12-1
clone size: .
CDR3 length: 18
D gene: .
CDR3 DNA: TGTGCCAGCACCCCCCCCGGACAGGGGAGGCCCTTTGAAGAAAAACTGTTTTTT
CDR3 protein: CASTPPGQGRPFEEKLFF